The clone carrying this T cell receptor beta chain occurred once. Clones were sequenced by immunoSEQ multiplex PCR, and TCRdb holds only the in-frame ones, with some missing. The sample shows approximately 1.5 million clones, roughly 98.5% of them seen only once. The source of the sample is a study of shared clonotypes between healthy human individuals. From germline, CDR1 is LNHDA and CDR2 SQIVND (reference sequence). Trimming shortened V by 9 bases and J by 6 bases, and 30 bases separated the two germline ends. The CDR3 is 17 amino acids. The specimen sequenced was naive CD4+ T cells sorted from blood. Subset described: CD45RA+ positively selected. The J gene is TRBJ2-7, the V gene TRBV19; tentatively, D is TRBD2 (6 bases). The sequence was obtained from a man aged 30 to 39 in good health. The CDR3 here is CASSASGLRRSLLEQYF. CDR3 in DNA: TGTGCCAGCTCAGCGAGCGGGCTCCGCCGGTCACTACTCGAGCAGTACTTC.